Following are 11 T cell receptor beta chains from one sample sequenced in a study of blood T cell repertoires in COVID-19. Method: immunoSEQ multiplex PCR; TCRdb's copy keeps in-frame clones and lacks some. The data contain about 160,000 clones, 85% of them singletons. The sequenced material came from peripheral blood. The receptors derive from a human donor with acute or convalescent COVID-19. The donor label of this sample is uncertain.

V and J are TRBV9 and TRBJ1-3; D is undetermined. Germline CDR1 is SGDLS and CDR2 is YYNGEE. The CDR3 has 13 amino acids. Trimming shortened V by 4 bases and J by 4 bases, and 9 bases separated the two germline ends. CDR3 DNA sequence: TGTGCCAGCAGCCCCAAAGCGGGAAACACCATATATTTT. Translation gives CASSPKAGNTIYF.

J is TRBJ2-5 and V is TRBV7-3; D perhaps matches TRBD2 (6 bases). This CDR3 spans 13 amino acids. V was shortened by 2 bases and J by 3 bases, with 7 bases between the two germline ends. Germline V lookup: CDR1 SGHTA, CDR2 FQGTGA. The chain's CDR3 is CASSLGGEETQYF. The CDR3 bases are TGTGCCAGCAGCTTAGGCGGGGAAGAGACCCAGTACTTC.

The chain carries TRBV6-1 and TRBJ1-3; 11 bases map to TRBD1. V gave up 4 bases and J gave up 4 bases; unmatched junction bases: 6. The CDR3 is made up of 16 amino acids. Per germline, CDR1 MNHNS and CDR2 SASEGT. The DNA for the CDR3 is TGTGCCAGCAGTGTCCGGACAGGGGGCACAGGAAACACCATATATTTT. It codes for CASSVRTGGTGNTIYF.

The chain uses TRBV28 and TRBJ2-7; D is perhaps TRBD1 (6 bases). From germline, CDR1 is MDHEN and CDR2 SYDVKM. This CDR3 spans 15 amino acids. Deletions cut 5 bases from V and 3 bases from J, with 17 bases between. CDR3 nucleotide sequence: TGTGCCAGCAGTCCTTCCCAGGGGCTGTTCTACGAGCAGTACTTC. It is translated as CASSPSQGLFYEQYF.

CDR3 in DNA: TGTGCCAGCAGCTTGGAGGGACAGGGGGTGAGAAGGGCCTACGAGCAGTACTTC. Amino acids: CASSLEGQGVRRAYEQYF. The gene calls are TRBV5-4 and TRBJ2-7; TRBD1 aligns across 11 bases. The CDR3 totals 18 residues. The V gene end was trimmed by 0 bases and the J gene end by 2 bases; junction bases not matched to a gene: 10. From germline, CDR1 is SGHNT and CDR2 YYREEE (reference sequence).

This chain connects TRBV28 to TRBJ1-2, with a possible D match to TRBD1 (5 bases). Germline V gives CDR1 MDHEN, CDR2 SYDVKM. The CDR3 consists of 17 residues. V shed 5 bases and J shed 0 bases, with 19 bases lying between them. CDR3 residues: CASSGGGGAAANYGYTF. In DNA, the CDR3 is TGTGCCAGCAGTGGGGGGGGTGGCGCGGCGGCTAACTATGGCTACACCTTC.

This rearrangement joins TRBV19 to TRBJ1-1; D may be TRBD1 (6 bases). Trimming removed 3 bases at V and 4 bases at J, with 18 bases between. The CDR3 length is 16 residues. Per the germline V gene, CDR1 is LNHDA and CDR2 is SQIVND (reference sequence). The CDR3 region has the DNA TGTGCCAGTAGTATGTGGGGCTCAGGGGCGGTCACTGAAGCTTTCTTT. It codes for CASSMWGSGAVTEAFF.

The rearrangement links TRBV5-1 to TRBJ2-3; the D gene is possibly TRBD2 (7 bases). The germline gives CDR1 SGHRS, CDR2 YFSETQ. Trimming left V 6 bases short and J 2 bases short, with 16 bases between. CDR3 length equals 15 residues. The CDR3 DNA reads TGCGCCAGCACGGAAGGGGGGGGCCCCACAGATACGCAGTATTTT. Translation: CASTEGGGPTDTQYF.

J is TRBJ1-5 and V is TRBV28; maybe TRBD1 (6 bases). V was clipped by 6 bases and J by 3 bases, with 9 bases between them. CDR3 length: 13 amino acids. Germline V gene lookup returns CDR1 MDHEN and CDR2 SYDVKM. CDR3 DNA sequence: TGTGCCAGCAGCAGGGGTTCCAATCAGCCCCAGCATTTT. This encodes CASSRGSNQPQHF.

For this clone: Other DNA sequences in the sample encode the same CDR3. V gene TRBV7-2 combines with J gene TRBJ1-1, with D tentatively TRBD1 (5 bases). Trimming pared 2 bases from V and 1 base from J, leaving 8 bases between. Germline V gives CDR1 SGHTA, CDR2 FQGNSA. The CDR3 covers 14 residues. This chain's CDR3 is CASSLTGGNTEAFF. CDR3 DNA: TGTGCCAGCAGCTTAACGGGGGGGAACACTGAAGCTTTCTTT.

CDR3 region: CASSELLNYGYTF. For the CDR3, the DNA is TGTGCCAGCAGTGAATTACTCAACTATGGCTACACCTTC. The chain is built from TRBV6-1 and TRBJ1-2, with D unclear. Trimming stripped 2 bases from V and 2 bases from J, with 6 bases between. The CDR3 totals 13 residues. CDR1 is MNHNS and CDR2 is SASEGT in the germline V gene.